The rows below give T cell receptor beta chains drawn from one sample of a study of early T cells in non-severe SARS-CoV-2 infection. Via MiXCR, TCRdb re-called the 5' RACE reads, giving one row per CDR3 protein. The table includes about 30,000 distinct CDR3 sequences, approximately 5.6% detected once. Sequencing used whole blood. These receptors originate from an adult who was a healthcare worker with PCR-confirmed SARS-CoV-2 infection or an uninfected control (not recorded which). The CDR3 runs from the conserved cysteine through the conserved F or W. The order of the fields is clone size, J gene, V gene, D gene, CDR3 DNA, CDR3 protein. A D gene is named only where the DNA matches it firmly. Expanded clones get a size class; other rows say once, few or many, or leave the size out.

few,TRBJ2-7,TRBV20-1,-,TGCAGTGCTAGAGAGGGAAGTTTCTCCTACGAGCAGTACTTC,CSAREGSFSYEQYF
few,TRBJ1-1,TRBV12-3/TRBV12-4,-,TGTGCCAGCAGCGTTGGGACGGTGAACACTGAAGCTTTCTTT,CASSVGTVNTEAFF
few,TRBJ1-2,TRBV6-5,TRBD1,TGTGCCAGCAGTTACAGTGGGACAGTGGATGGCTACACCTTC,CASSYSGTVDGYTF
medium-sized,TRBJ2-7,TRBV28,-,TGTGCCAGCAGCCCCCACTCGTCCTACGAGCAGTACTTC,CASSPHSSYEQYF
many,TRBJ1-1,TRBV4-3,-,TGCGCCAGCAGCCATTCCGGAGCAACTGAAGCTTTCTTT,CASSHSGATEAFF
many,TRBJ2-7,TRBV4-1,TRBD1,TGCGCCAGCAGGGGGACAGGGGGCATCGAGCAGTACTTC,CASRGTGGIEQYF
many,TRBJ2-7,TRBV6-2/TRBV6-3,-,TGTGCCAGCAGTTACCCGGCAAGGACCACCTACGAGCAGTACTTC,CASSYPARTTYEQYF
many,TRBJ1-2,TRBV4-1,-,TGCGCCAGCAGCCATAACGGGGGGAACTATGGCTACACCTTC,CASSHNGGNYGYTF
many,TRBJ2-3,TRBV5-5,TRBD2,TGTGCCAGCAGCTTGGGACTAGCGGGAGGGCGGTATACGCAGTATTTT,CASSLGLAGGRYTQYF
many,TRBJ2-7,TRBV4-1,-,TGCGCCAGCAGCCAAGATTGGACGGGACCGGCCTACGAGCAGTACTTC,CASSQDWTGPAYEQYF
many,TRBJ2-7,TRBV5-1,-,TGCGCCAGCAGCTTGCGCGACACCTACGAGCAGTACTTC,CASSLRDTYEQYF
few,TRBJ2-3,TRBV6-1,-,TGTGCCAGCAATGACCCGTTCCCCCGCACAGATACGCAGTATTTT,CASNDPFPRTDTQYF
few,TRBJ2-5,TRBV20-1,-,TGCAGTGCCCCGGACAGCCCAAGATGGACCCAGTACTTC,CSAPDSPRWTQYF
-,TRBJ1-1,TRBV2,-,TGTGCCAGCAGTGAAGGGATCACTGAAGCTTTCTTT,CASSEGITEAFF
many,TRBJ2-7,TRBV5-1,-,TGCGCCAGCAGCGGGGACGGGGGTTCGGGCGAGCAGTACTTC,CASSGDGGSGEQYF
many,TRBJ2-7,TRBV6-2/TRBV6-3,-,TGTGCCAGCAGCGGACCAACCTACGAGCAGTACTTC,CASSGPTYEQYF
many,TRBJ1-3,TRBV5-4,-,TGTGCCAGCAGCGAGGATGGAAACACCATATATTTT,CASSEDGNTIYF
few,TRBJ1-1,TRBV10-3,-,TGTGCCATCAGTGTGAACGGGCGGAACACTGAAGCTTTCTTT,CAISVNGRNTEAFF
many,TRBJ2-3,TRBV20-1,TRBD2,TGCAGTGCTACGGAGGGAGGGCCCAGAGATACGCAGTATTTT,CSATEGGPRDTQYF
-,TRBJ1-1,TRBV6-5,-,TGTGCCAGCACCGAAGGGGGGGCGATTATGAACACTGAAGCTTTCTTT,CASTEGGAIMNTEAFF
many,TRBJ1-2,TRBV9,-,TGTGCCAGCAGCGAGACCCGGGTGAGGCATGGCTACACCTTC,CASSETRVRHGYTF
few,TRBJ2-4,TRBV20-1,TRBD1,TGCAGTGCCACCACCGACAGGGGGGAAAACATTCAGTACTTC,CSATTDRGENIQYF
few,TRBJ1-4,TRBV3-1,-,TGTGCCAGCAGCCCTTTTAATCCAATCGGTGAAAAACTGTTTTTT,CASSPFNPIGEKLFF
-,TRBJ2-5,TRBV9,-,TGTGCCAGCAGCGTAGGGTTAGTTCGGTACGGACAAGAGACCCAGTACTTC,CASSVGLVRYGQETQYF
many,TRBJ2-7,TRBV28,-,TGTGCCAGCAGATTCCCCCGGGACGGAGTCTCCTACGAGCAGTACTTC,CASRFPRDGVSYEQYF
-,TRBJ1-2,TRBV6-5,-,TGTGCCAGCAAGGATCCGATCGCTAACTATGGCTACACCTTC,CASKDPIANYGYTF
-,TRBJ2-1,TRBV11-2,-,TGTGCCAGCAGCTTATCGCCGGTGGGGAATGAGCAGTTCTTC,CASSLSPVGNEQFF
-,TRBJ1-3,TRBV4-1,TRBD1,TGCGCCAGCAGCCAAGTTGAGGCGGCAAGGACAGGGGCGATCTCTGGAAACACCATATATTTT,CASSQVEAARTGAISGNTIYF
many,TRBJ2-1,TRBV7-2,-,TGTGCCAGCAGACTAGGGTACGGCAATGAGCAGTTCTTC,CASRLGYGNEQFF
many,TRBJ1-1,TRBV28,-,TGTGCCAGCAGCCCACAAGGGGGGGGCACTGAAGCTTTCTTT,CASSPQGGGTEAFF
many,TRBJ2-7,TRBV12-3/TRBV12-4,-,TGTGCCAGCAGTTTAGCTGGAGTGGGGATCGACAGGCCCTACGAGCAGTACTTC,CASSLAGVGIDRPYEQYF
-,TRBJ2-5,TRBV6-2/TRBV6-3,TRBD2,TGTGCCAGCGGACTAGCGGGAGTCTATGAGACCCAGTACTTC,CASGLAGVYETQYF
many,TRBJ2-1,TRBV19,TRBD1,TGTGCCAGTTCCGGGACAGGCGGCAATGAGCAGTTCTTC,CASSGTGGNEQFF
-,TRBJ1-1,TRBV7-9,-,TGTGCCAGCAGCGCCGATTGGGGGGTTGAAGCTTTCTTT,CASSADWGVEAFF
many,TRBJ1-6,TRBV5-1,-,TGCGCCAGCAGCCCAGACTTATATTCACCCCTCCACTTT,CASSPDLYSPLHF
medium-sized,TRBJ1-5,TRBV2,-,TGTGCCAGCAGCTCGACTGGGCAGCCCCAGCATTTT,CASSSTGQPQHF
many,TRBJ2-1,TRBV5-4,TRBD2,TGTGCCAGCAGCTTGGCTGGGACTAGTGGGTATGAGCAGTTCTTC,CASSLAGTSGYEQFF
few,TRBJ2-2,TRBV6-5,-,TGTGCCAGCAGTTACGAGGGGGTAGGGACCGGGGAGCTGTTTTTT,CASSYEGVGTGELFF
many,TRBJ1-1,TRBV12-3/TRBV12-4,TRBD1,TGTGCCAGCAGTGAGGGGGCGCGGACTGAAGCTTTCTTT,CASSEGARTEAFF
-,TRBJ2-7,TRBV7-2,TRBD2,TGTGCCAGCAGCTCAAGTGGGACTAGCGGGAGAAGGCCCTACGAGCAGTACTTC,CASSSSGTSGRRPYEQYF
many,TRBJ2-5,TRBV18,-,TGTGCCAGCTCACCACCGCCGACGAAAGAGACCCAGTACTTC,CASSPPPTKETQYF
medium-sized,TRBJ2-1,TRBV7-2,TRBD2,TGTGCCAGCAGCTCCCGGACTAGCGGGAGTTATGAGCAGTTCTTC,CASSSRTSGSYEQFF
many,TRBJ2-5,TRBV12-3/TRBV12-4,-,TGTGCCAGCAGTTTTCCCGGGGCCAGGGAGACCCAGTACTTC,CASSFPGARETQYF
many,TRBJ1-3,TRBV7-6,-,TGTGCCAGCAGCTCAGGAAGGTCTGGAAACACCATATATTTT,CASSSGRSGNTIYF
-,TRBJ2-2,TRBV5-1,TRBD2,TGCGCCAGTCGACCGGGACTAGCGGCCGTTATAGGCACCGGGGAGCTGTTTTTT,CASRPGLAAVIGTGELFF
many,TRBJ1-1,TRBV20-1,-,TGCTCCTTAACAGGGAGGACGGGCACTGAAGCTTTCTTT,CSLTGRTGTEAFF
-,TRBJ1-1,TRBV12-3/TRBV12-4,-,TGTGCCAGCAGTTTTACAGGGCGAAGGACTGAAGCTTTCTTT,CASSFTGRRTEAFF
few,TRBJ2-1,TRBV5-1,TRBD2,TGCGCCAGCAGCTTGGTGACTAGCGGGAGAGCCGGAAGCCATGAGCAGTTCTTC,CASSLVTSGRAGSHEQFF
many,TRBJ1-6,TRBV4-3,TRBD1,TGCGCCAGCAGTGGCGGGACAGGGCGCAATTCACCCCTCCACTTT,CASSGGTGRNSPLHF
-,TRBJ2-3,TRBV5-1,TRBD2,TGCGCCAGCAGCTTGGTTTTAGCGGGAAGTGCGGATACGCAGTATTTT,CASSLVLAGSADTQYF
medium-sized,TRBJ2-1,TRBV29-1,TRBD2,TGCAGCGTTGAGCTAGCGGGTCCTTCCCAGTTCTTC,CSVELAGPSQFF
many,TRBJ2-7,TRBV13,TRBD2,TGTGCCAGCAGCTTAGGGGGACTAGCATCCCGCGAGCAGTACTTC,CASSLGGLASREQYF
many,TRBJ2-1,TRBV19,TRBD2,TGTGCCAGTAAGCCGGGACTAGCGGGGCATGAGCAGTTCTTC,CASKPGLAGHEQFF
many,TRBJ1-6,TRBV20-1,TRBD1,TGCAGTGCTAGTCCGGACAGGGGGCGTACTCCCCTCCACTTT,CSASPDRGRTPLHF
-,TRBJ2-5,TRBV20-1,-,TGCAGTGCTAGAGATTCGGTCCAGGGGACGAAAGAGACCCAGTACTTC,CSARDSVQGTKETQYF
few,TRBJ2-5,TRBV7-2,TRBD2,TGTGCCAGCAGCCCTTCACTAGCGGCCAACCAAGAGACCCAGTACTTC,CASSPSLAANQETQYF